This T cell receptor (beta chain) was profiled in a study of blood T cell repertoires in COVID-19. The assay was immunoSEQ multiplex PCR, and TCRdb's table has in-frame clones only and misses some. The sample carries a few hundred thousand clones, 87% recorded once. Each participant's cohort was designated according to participant-reported clinical history. The sequencing input was PBMCs or T cells enriched from blood (not recorded which). This TCR was recovered from a man aged 18 to 35 with acute COVID-19.

The CDR3 DNA is TGTGCCAGCAGCTTGGGAATAGCCATGCGGGAGGGCTTAGATGAGCAGTTCTTC. Its translation: CASSLGIAMREGLDEQFF. This chain connects TRBV5-8 to TRBJ2-1; 9 bases map to TRBD2. There are 18 residues in the CDR3. Germline V lookup: CDR1 SGHTS, CDR2 YDEGEE. The junction had 15 bases not matched to a gene; V was cut back by 0 bases and J by 8 bases.